This TCR beta chain was identified in a study of shared clonotypes between healthy human individuals. This was a deep-level run. Genomic DNA of each subset was evenly split across several immunoSEQ plates. This table comes from immunoSEQ multiplex PCR, and its TCRdb copy is limited to in-frame clones, with some not included. The repertoire includes around 750,000 clones, around 74% of them detected once, and around 1.6% sits in the top ten. The CDR3 runs to 14 residues. From germline, CDR1 is MDHEN and CDR2 SYDVKM. V was pared by 3 bases and J by 6 bases, with 15 bases between. The sequenced sample was memory CD4+ T cells sorted from blood. As for subset: CD45RA-negative fraction. This receptor was obtained from a woman in her 30s in good health. J is TRBJ2-7 and V is TRBV28; perhaps TRBD2 as D (6 bases). The CDR3 sequence is CASSLRRDRGEQYF. The CDR3 DNA is TGTGCCAGCAGTTTGAGGCGGGACCGAGGCGAGCAGTACTTC.